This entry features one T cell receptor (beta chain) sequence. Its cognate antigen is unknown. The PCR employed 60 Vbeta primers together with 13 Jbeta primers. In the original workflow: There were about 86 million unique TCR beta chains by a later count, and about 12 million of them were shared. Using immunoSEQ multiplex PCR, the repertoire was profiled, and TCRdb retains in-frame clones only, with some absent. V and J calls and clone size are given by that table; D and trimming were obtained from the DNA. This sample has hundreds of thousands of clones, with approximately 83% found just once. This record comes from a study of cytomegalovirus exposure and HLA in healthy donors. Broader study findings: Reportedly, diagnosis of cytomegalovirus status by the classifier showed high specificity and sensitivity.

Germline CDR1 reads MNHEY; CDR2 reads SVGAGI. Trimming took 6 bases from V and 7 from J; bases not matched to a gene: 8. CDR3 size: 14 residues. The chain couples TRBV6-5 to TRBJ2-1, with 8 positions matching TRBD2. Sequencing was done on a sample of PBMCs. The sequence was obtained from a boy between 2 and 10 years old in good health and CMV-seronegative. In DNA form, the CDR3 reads TGTGCCAGCAGGCCGGGACTAGTCCCTAATGAGCAGTTCTTC. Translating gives CASRPGLVPNEQFF.